What follows are 25 T cell receptor beta chains derived from one specimen sequenced in a study of blood T cell repertoires in COVID-19. Assay: immunoSEQ multiplex PCR; the TCRdb copy retains only in-frame clones and omits some. The table has about 480,000 clones, approximately 90% seen once. The sample comprised PBMCs or T cells enriched from blood (not recorded which). These receptors were obtained from a woman between 40 and 50 years old who had recovered from COVID-19.

This chain joins TRBV29-1 and TRBJ2-1; 13 bases agree with TRBD2. The V segment lost 6 bases and the J segment 8 bases; nucleotides outside the gene matches: 7. In germline, CDR1 is SQVTM, CDR2 ANQGSEA. The CDR3 extends over 14 amino acids. CDR3 amino acids: CSVTSGRAKDEQFF. CDR3 DNA sequence: TGCAGCGTAACTAGCGGGAGGGCCAAGGATGAGCAGTTCTTC.

The chain uses TRBV5-1 and TRBJ2-2; D gene uncertain. Deletions cut 4 bases from V and 1 base from J, with 11 bases between. CDR3 size: 15 residues. The germline gives CDR1 SGHRS, CDR2 YFSETQ. The CDR3 coding sequence is TGCGCCAGCAGCGAAGCCTCAGGGAACACCGGGGAGCTGTTTTTT. Translated, it gives CASSEASGNTGELFF.

This chain uses TRBV7-6 with TRBJ2-7, with 8 bases that match TRBD1. V dropped 7 bases and J dropped 6; count of bases not matched to a gene: 11. The CDR3 runs 14 residues. Germline V gene data show CDR1 as SGHVS and CDR2 as FNYEAQ. This CDR3 reads CASTSTAGGFEQYF. The CDR3 DNA sequence: TGTGCCAGCACCTCGACAGCAGGGGGCTTCGAGCAGTACTTC.

This chain connects TRBV24-1 to TRBJ2-3; D is possibly TRBD1 (6 bases). CDR1 is KGHDR, CDR2 SFDVKD, per germline. The CDR3 has 16 residues. V was clipped by 7 bases and J by 3 bases, with 19 bases between them. CDR3 region: CATSQTGSTQTDTQYF. The CDR3 region has the DNA TGTGCCACCAGCCAGACAGGTTCAACACAGACAGATACGCAGTATTTT.

J is TRBJ2-7 and V is TRBV5-1; maybe TRBD1 (5 bases). Germline CDR1 is SGHRS and CDR2 is YFSETQ. Trimming took 0 bases from V and 2 from J, leaving 12 bases between them. The CDR3 contains 15 residues. For the CDR3, the DNA is TGCGCCAGCAGCTTGGCCGCCAGGGAAGCCTACGAGCAGTACTTC. Amino acid sequence: CASSLAAREAYEQYF.

As to this clone: Other DNA sequences in the sample encode the same CDR3. This chain joins TRBV5-1 and TRBJ2-1, with 12 bases lining up with TRBD2. The CDR3 runs 15 residues. Germline V gene sequence: CDR1 SGHRS, CDR2 YFSETQ. V lost 0 bases, J lost 6 bases, and 1 base stayed unmatched. CDR3 region: CASSLGLAGVNEQFF. The CDR3 DNA sequence: TGCGCCAGCAGCTTGGGACTAGCGGGAGTCAATGAGCAGTTCTTC.

The chain joins TRBV6-5 to TRBJ1-3; 8 positions agree with TRBD1. Germline V gene lookup returns CDR1 MNHEY and CDR2 SVGAGI. The CDR3 has 15 amino acids. After removal of 3 bases from V and 1 base from J, the junction contained 2 bases not matched to a gene. The DNA for the CDR3 is TGTGCCAGCAGTTATCAGGGGGCGTCTGGAAACACCATATATTTT. This sequence encodes CASSYQGASGNTIYF.

The rearrangement links TRBV6-2 or TRBV6-3 to TRBJ1-5, with D possibly TRBD1 on 5 matching bases. The CDR3 has 14 residues. The germline CDR1 and CDR2 sequences are MNHEY and SVGEGT. Deletions cut 5 bases from V and 5 bases from J, with 13 bases between. The CDR3 loop reads CASSGAQLDQPQHF. CDR3 DNA: TGTGCCAGCAGTGGGGCCCAGCTGGATCAGCCCCAGCATTTT.

V usage is TRBV19 and J usage is TRBJ2-1; D is perhaps TRBD2 (7 bases). The CDR3 is made up of 16 amino acids. Trimming cost V 1 base and J 6 bases, with 16 bases left between them. The V gene's germline CDR1 is LNHDA and CDR2 SQIVND (reference sequence). CDR3 nucleotides: TGTGCCAGTAGTATAGCCGGTGGGGGGGGCCGCAATGAGCAGTTCTTC. Protein sequence: CASSIAGGGGRNEQFF.

The genes are TRBV7-9 and TRBJ1-2, with a possible D match to TRBD1 (5 bases). Germline CDR1 and CDR2: SEHNR and FQNEAQ (reference sequence). Trimming took 5 bases from V and 8 from J, leaving 18 bases between them. The CDR3 sequence is 14 residues long. The DNA of the CDR3 is TGTGCCAGCAGCCCAAGGCCAGGGATGGAAGGCTACACCTTC. Its protein product is CASSPRPGMEGYTF.

This chain uses TRBV5-6 with TRBJ1-1, with D possibly being TRBD1 (5 bases). CDR1 is SGHDT, CDR2 YYEEEE, per germline. Trimming shortened V by 4 bases and J by 0 bases, and 16 bases separated the two germline ends. CDR3 length: 16 amino acids. CDR3 sequence: CASSQNAGIMNTEAFF. In nucleotides, the CDR3 is TGTGCCAGCAGCCAAAACGCAGGGATAATGAACACTGAAGCTTTCTTT.

This chain connects TRBV7-7 to TRBJ2-7; a weak D match, TRBD1 (6 bases). Germline CDR1 reads SSHAT; CDR2 reads FNYEAQ (reference sequence). The CDR3 is 15 amino acids. V dropped 5 bases and J dropped 0 bases, with 14 bases sitting between them. The CDR3 spells CASSGGHGPSYEQYF. The CDR3 DNA is TGTGCCAGCAGCGGGGGACACGGTCCCTCCTACGAGCAGTACTTC.

The chain joins TRBV27 to TRBJ2-4, with a tentative D call TRBD2 (6 bases). There are 16 residues in the CDR3. Germline V gives CDR1 MNHEY, CDR2 SMNVEV (reference sequence). Trimming pared 2 bases from V and 0 bases from J, leaving 11 bases between. The DNA for the CDR3 is TGTGCCAGCAGTTTAGGGACTCCTCTAGCCAAAAACATTCAGTACTTC. The encoded protein is CASSLGTPLAKNIQYF.

The chain couples TRBV27 to TRBJ2-1; TRBD2 agrees at 9 bases. J gave up 4 bases and V 2 bases, and 6 bases lay outside the gene matches. CDR3 length: 16 amino acids. Germline CDR1 is MNHEY and CDR2 is SMNVEV (reference sequence). CDR3 nucleotides: TGTGCCAGCAGTTTAGGGCGGGAGGGCCCATACAATGAGCAGTTCTTC. Translated: CASSLGREGPYNEQFF.

The chain combines TRBV15 with TRBJ1-2, with TRBD1 matching 12 bases. CDR3 size: 18 residues. Germline CDR1 LNHNV, CDR2 YYDKDF (reference sequence). The V and J ends lost 7 bases and 0 bases, in that order; junction bases with no gene match: 12. CDR3 coding DNA: TGTGCCACCACCCCTGGGGGGACAGGGGGCCCCACTAACTATGGCTACACCTTC. Protein: CATTPGGTGGPTNYGYTF.

The V gene is TRBV5-1, the J gene TRBJ1-2; 8 nucleotides line up with TRBD1. The CDR3 loop spans 13 amino acids. Germline V gives CDR1 SGHRS, CDR2 YFSETQ. V gave up 4 bases and J gave up 7 bases; unmatched junction bases: 6. The CDR3 reads CASSIGQGAGYTF. CDR3 nucleotide sequence: TGCGCCAGCAGCATAGGACAGGGAGCTGGCTACACCTTC.

The J gene is TRBJ2-3, the V gene TRBV19; 8 nucleotides agree with TRBD2. The trim removed 4 bases at V and 6 bases at J, leaving 12 bases unmatched. This CDR3 region has 16 residues. The V gene's germline CDR1 is LNHDA and CDR2 SQIVND (reference sequence). CDR3: CASSTRGTRGSDTQYF. The DNA of the CDR3 is TGTGCCAGTAGTACTCGGGGGACTAGAGGGTCGGATACGCAGTATTTT. The full variable domain, its missing parts supplied by reference TRBV19 and TRBJ2-3, is DGGITQSPKYLFRKEGQNVTLSCEQNLNHDAMYWYRQDPGQGLRLIYYSQIVNDFQKGDIAEGYSVSREKKESFPLTVTSAQKNPTAFYLCASSTRGTRGSDTQYFGPGTRLTVL.

J is TRBJ2-7 and V is TRBV5-4; tentatively, D is TRBD2 (6 bases). Germline V gene sequence: CDR1 SGHNT, CDR2 YYREEE (reference sequence). This CDR3 region has 14 residues. Trimming removed 4 bases at V and 3 bases at J, with 14 bases between. The CDR3 DNA reads as TGTGCCAGCAGCCCCCGGGACTCTGACTACGAGCAGTACTTC. It codes for CASSPRDSDYEQYF.

The DNA of the CDR3 is TGCGCCAGCAGCCAAGGCCTAGCGGGAGGACGTGAGCAGTTCTTC. Translation: CASSQGLAGGREQFF. This chain uses TRBV4-3 with TRBJ2-1; TRBD2 aligns across 11 bases. V was clipped by 1 base and J by 9 bases; unmatched bases: 5. Germline V gene data show CDR1 as LGHNA and CDR2 as YSLEER. The CDR3 contains 15 residues.

The gene calls are TRBV27 and TRBJ1-1; D remains ambiguous. Looked up from germline, CDR1 is MNHEY and CDR2 is SMNVEV (reference sequence). V was trimmed by 8 bases and J by 0 bases, leaving 19 bases between them. The CDR3 is 16 residues long. CDR3 sequence: CASRIHGANLNTEAFF. As DNA, the CDR3 is TGTGCCAGCCGAATCCATGGAGCGAATCTGAACACTGAAGCTTTCTTT.

The rearrangement joins TRBV10-1 to TRBJ2-1, with TRBD2 matching over 8 bases. The CDR3 extends over 16 amino acids. The ends lost 0 bases at V and 4 bases at J; junction bases unmatched: 5. Per the germline V gene, CDR1 is WNHNN and CDR2 is SYGVQD (reference sequence). CDR3 residues: CASSESAGGGYNEQFF. The CDR3, as DNA: TGCGCCAGCAGTGAGTCTGCGGGAGGAGGGTACAATGAGCAGTTCTTC.

The chain employs TRBV5-1 and TRBJ2-1, with 11 positions matching TRBD2. Per germline, CDR1 SGHRS and CDR2 YFSETQ. This CDR3 comprises 17 residues. Trimming removed 2 bases from V and 0 bases from J; junction bases left unmatched: 4. CDR3 sequence (DNA): TGCGCCAGCAGCTTCGGAACTAGCGGGAGCTCCTACAATGAGCAGTTCTTC. Its protein product is CASSFGTSGSSYNEQFF.

This clone was found a few times. CDR3 coding DNA: TGTGCCAGCAGCTCCCGCCGGGAGAACACTGAAGCTTTCTTT. Residues: CASSSRRENTEAFF. This chain uses TRBV9 with TRBJ1-1; D is uncertain. Trimming cost V 4 bases and J 1 base, with 11 bases left between them. Germline assignment: CDR1 SGDLS and CDR2 YYNGEE. This CDR3 spans 14 amino acids.

V is TRBV4-1 and J is TRBJ2-7; the match to TRBD1 covers 8 bases. J was trimmed by 5 bases and V by 4 bases; bases with no gene match: 7. The CDR3 is 14 amino acids. The germline gives CDR1 MGHRA, CDR2 YSYEKL. This CDR3 reads CASSLDRAKDEQYF. CDR3 DNA: TGCGCCAGCAGCCTGGACAGGGCTAAGGACGAGCAGTACTTC.

This clone came up once. V is TRBV7-2 and J is TRBJ2-2, with D unresolved. Trimming removed 5 bases at V and 7 bases at J, with 14 bases between. Germline CDR1 is SGHTA and CDR2 is FQGNSA. The CDR3 is made up of 14 amino acids. The CDR3 protein is CASSPNPGGGELFF. The CDR3 nucleotides read TGTGCCAGCAGCCCTAACCCAGGTGGCGGGGAGCTGTTTTTT.